Sequencing of this TCR beta chain was carried out in a study of shared T cell receptors in the human thymus. Produced via immunoSEQ multiplex PCR; TCRdb's table is partial and in-frame only. The sample holds about 730,000 clones, around 85% seen once. Unmatched junction bases numbered 6, after V lost 2 bases and J lost 0 bases. Germline-derived CDR1 and CDR2 are SGHTA and FQGTGA. This CDR3 region has 17 residues. This sample was also put to use in a study of human thymus T cells. From that report: Each of the donors was a healthy Finnish infant who was undergoing open corrective cardiac surgery for congenital heart defects. Thymic samples were excised during corrective heart operations. Thymic and blood repertoires appeared to carry a bias in their V and J gene usage. Unrelated individuals were reported by related research to share highly overlapping thymic repertoires.

The sample comprised thymocytes. The rearrangement links TRBV7-3 to TRBJ2-2; 7 bases are shared with TRBD1. The TCR sequence derives from a girl under three years old with a congenital heart defect. CDR3 nucleotides: TGTGCCAGCAGCTTACCCCCACAGGGGCCGAACACCGGGGAGCTGTTTTTT. Encoded protein: CASSLPPQGPNTGELFF.